These 29 T cell receptor beta chains were all obtained from the same sample, sequenced in a study of shared clonotypes between healthy human individuals. Produced via immunoSEQ multiplex PCR; TCRdb's table is partial and in-frame only. This table has nearly 2 million clones, about 95% appearing once. Terminally differentiated effector memory CD45RA+ cells were excluded by CCR7 positive selection of CD45RO-negative cells. The source material was naive CD8+ T cells sorted from blood. These receptors were taken from a man aged 18 to 35 in good health.

V and J are TRBV5-4 and TRBJ2-7; D unclear. This CDR3 has 14 residues. The germline V and J ends were trimmed by 1 base and 3 bases, with 11 bases remaining between them. Germline CDR1 SGHNT, CDR2 YYREEE (reference sequence). CDR3 bases: TGTGCCAGCAGCTTGCTTCCAGGCATCTACGAGCAGTACTTC. It is translated as CASSLLPGIYEQYF.

Here the CDR3 reads CASSSLLTITSTDTQYF. In nucleotides, the CDR3 is TGTGCCAGCAGCTCCCTTCTAACCATTACTAGCACAGATACGCAGTATTTT. This chain joins TRBV7-9 and TRBJ2-3; no clear D. Trimming took 4 bases from V and 0 from J, leaving 17 bases between them. Germline CDR1 SEHNR, CDR2 FQNEAQ (reference sequence). This CDR3 has 17 residues.

J is TRBJ2-6 and V is TRBV4-1, with D hard to call. V was cut by 4 bases and J by 0 bases, with 13 bases left in between. This CDR3 is built from 17 residues. In germline, CDR1 is MGHRA, CDR2 YSYEKL. CDR3 sequence (DNA): TGCGCCAGCAGCCTTGGAGACTTATACTCTGGGGCCAACGTCCTGACTTTC. Amino acid sequence: CASSLGDLYSGANVLTF.

The chain employs TRBV6-1 and TRBJ2-4; 8 nucleotides agree with TRBD1. The J segment lost 0 bases and the V segment lost 2 bases, leaving 6 bases of the junction unmatched. CDR1 and CDR2 (germline): MNHNS, SASEGT. This CDR3 is built from 17 residues. The CDR3 DNA is TGTGCCAGCAGTGAAAGTGGACAGGGTAGAGCCAAAAACATTCAGTACTTC. Translated: CASSESGQGRAKNIQYF.

V usage is TRBV9 and J usage is TRBJ2-3, with 8 bases aligning to TRBD1. This CDR3 region has 15 residues. Looked up from germline, CDR1 is SGDLS and CDR2 is YYNGEE. After removal of 3 bases from V and 2 bases from J, the junction contained 5 bases not matched to a gene. The CDR3 sequence: CASSALTGVTDTQYF. The CDR3 nucleotides read TGTGCCAGCAGCGCCCTGACAGGGGTCACAGATACGCAGTATTTT.

This clone has just one count. The V gene is TRBV2, the J gene TRBJ2-4; 13 bases match TRBD2. The germline V gene has CDR1 SNHLY and CDR2 FYNNEI. V dropped 0 bases and J dropped 8; count of bases not matched to a gene: 1. The CDR3 runs to 15 residues. The CDR3 loop reads CASSEAGLAGHIQYF. Here the CDR3 DNA reads TGTGCCAGCAGTGAAGCGGGACTAGCGGGGCACATTCAGTACTTC.

The chain's CDR3 is CASTAQTGGYNEQFF. The CDR3 DNA is TGTGCCAGCACCGCTCAGACAGGGGGGTACAATGAGCAGTTCTTC. The rearrangement links TRBV28 to TRBJ2-1; TRBD1 aligns across 9 bases. The germline gives CDR1 MDHEN, CDR2 SYDVKM. CDR3 length: 15 amino acids. V trimming: 7 bases; J trimming: 4 bases; junction bases outside the gene matches: 8.

The chain joins TRBV28 to TRBJ1-2; D is undetermined. CDR1 and CDR2 (germline): MDHEN, SYDVKM. With 3 bases removed from V and 3 bases from J, the gap between germline ends came to 26 bases. The CDR3 is 19 residues long. The CDR3 spells CASSFISWAGKVGDYGYTF. CDR3 sequence (DNA): TGTGCCAGCAGTTTTATTTCTTGGGCAGGCAAAGTCGGCGACTATGGCTACACCTTC.

This clone was detected a few times. Other DNA sequences in this specimen translate into the identical CDR3. The CDR3, as DNA: TGTGCCAGCAGCTTGGACGGTACCTACGAGCAGTACTTC. This sequence encodes CASSLDGTYEQYF. V gene TRBV5-4 combines with J gene TRBJ2-7; D is unresolved. V lost 0 bases and J lost 2, with 6 bases in between. Germline lookup yields CDR1 SGHNT and CDR2 YYREEE (reference sequence). The CDR3 has 13 amino acids.

The chain is built from TRBV27 and TRBJ2-7; TRBD1 matches at 8 bases. The CDR3 runs to 14 residues. V shed 5 bases, J shed 1 base, and the junction held 4 bases outside the gene matches. Germline CDR1 is MNHEY and CDR2 is SMNVEV (reference sequence). This CDR3 reads CASSHDRGSYEQYF. CDR3 sequence (DNA): TGTGCCAGCAGTCATGACAGGGGTTCCTACGAGCAGTACTTC.

V and J are TRBV30 and TRBJ2-1; no clear D gene. With 2 bases removed from V and 9 bases from J, the gap between germline ends came to 5 bases. In germline, CDR1 is GTSNPN, CDR2 SVGIG (reference sequence). This CDR3 comprises 10 residues. CDR3 in DNA: TGTGCCTGGAGTACCGCTGAGCAGTTCTTC. Translated, it gives CAWSTAEQFF.

This clone was recorded a few times. The same CDR3 is also encoded by other DNA sequences in this sample. The V gene is TRBV6-5, the J gene TRBJ1-1; D perhaps matches TRBD1 (5 bases). V lost 4 bases, J lost 5 bases, and 5 bases lay in between. The CDR3 consists of 11 residues. Germline V gene data show CDR1 as MNHEY and CDR2 as SVGAGI. The CDR3 spells CASSWGTEAFF. CDR3 coding DNA: TGTGCCAGCAGTTGGGGGACTGAAGCTTTCTTT.

This rearrangement joins TRBV5-6 to TRBJ2-7, with no clear D. CDR1 and CDR2 from the germline V gene are SGHDT and YYEEEE. Between the trimmed V and J ends, which lost 0 bases and 2 bases, there was a span of 9 bases. The CDR3 loop spans 14 amino acids. CDR3 sequence reads: CASSLGAQTYEQYF. The DNA for the CDR3 is TGTGCCAGCAGCTTGGGGGCCCAAACCTACGAGCAGTACTTC.

This clone was seen only once. The chain's CDR3 is CASSFRGNYGYTF. In DNA, the CDR3 is TGCGCCAGCAGCTTCAGGGGTAACTATGGCTACACCTTC. The chain combines TRBV10-1 with TRBJ1-2; TRBD1 might be the D (6 bases). The CDR3 totals 13 residues. The V end was cut by 6 bases, the J end by 1 base, with 9 bases between. Per the germline V gene, CDR1 is WNHNN and CDR2 is SYGVQD (reference sequence).

This chain uses TRBV9 with TRBJ2-7, with 7 bases matching TRBD1. Germline CDR1 is SGDLS and CDR2 is YYNGEE. The V and J ends lost 4 bases and 5 bases, in that order; junction bases with no gene match: 15. The CDR3 is 16 amino acids. The CDR3 is CASSYRSVGGKDEQYF. CDR3 coding DNA: TGTGCCAGCAGCTACCGGAGCGTAGGGGGCAAGGACGAGCAGTACTTC. The variable domain in full, completed from reference TRBV9 and TRBJ2-7, reads DSGVTQTPKHLITATGQRVTLRCSPRSGDLSVYWYQQSLDQGLQFLIQYYNGEERAKGNILERFSAQQFPDLHSELNLSSLELGDSALYFCASSYRSVGGKDEQYFGPGTRLTVT.

The chain uses TRBV30 and TRBJ1-5; 7 bases agree with TRBD1. CDR1 and CDR2 from the germline V gene are GTSNPN and SVGIG (reference sequence). The CDR3 consists of 14 residues. V was clipped by 5 bases and J by 3 bases; unmatched bases: 7. The CDR3 region is CAWGQENYNQPQHF. The CDR3 region has the DNA TGTGCCTGGGGACAGGAGAATTACAATCAGCCCCAGCATTTT.

The V gene is TRBV4-1, the J gene TRBJ1-1; no firm D call. V was cut by 4 bases and J by 7 bases, with 16 bases left in between. The CDR3 length is 14 residues. Germline V gives CDR1 MGHRA, CDR2 YSYEKL. In DNA, the CDR3 is TGCGCCAGCAGCCCAACGGACGGAGGACTTGAAGCTTTCTTT. Its protein is CASSPTDGGLEAFF.

The chain is built from TRBV9 and TRBJ2-5, with D possibly being TRBD1 (5 bases). The CDR3 consists of 15 residues. V was shortened by 0 bases and J by 1 base, with 10 bases between the two germline ends. CDR1 and CDR2 from the germline V gene are SGDLS and YYNGEE. CDR3: CASSVVFRVQETQYF. The CDR3 nucleotides are TGTGCCAGCAGCGTAGTCTTCAGGGTCCAAGAGACCCAGTACTTC.

The chain employs TRBV5-8 and TRBJ1-5, with a weak D call TRBD1 (5 bases). The CDR3 loop spans 15 amino acids. Germline values: CDR1 SGHTS, CDR2 YDEGEE. V dropped 6 bases and J dropped 6 bases, with 19 bases sitting between them. This CDR3 is CASNELWGSGQPQHF. The CDR3 DNA follows: TGTGCCAGCAACGAGCTATGGGGGTCTGGTCAGCCCCAGCATTTT.

V usage is TRBV5-1 and J usage is TRBJ2-1; D is unclear. Trimming left V 0 bases short and J 0 bases short, with 10 bases between. The CDR3 has 16 residues. From germline, CDR1 is SGHRS and CDR2 YFSETQ. CDR3 DNA sequence: TGCGCCAGCAGCTTGGCACTATCGAGCTCCTACAATGAGCAGTTCTTC. Amino acids: CASSLALSSSYNEQFF.

In its sample, this clone was seen a few times. Other nucleotide sequences from this sample produce the same CDR3. This chain links TRBV9 with TRBJ1-5, with 7 bases fitting TRBD1. The J segment lost 2 bases and the V segment lost 3 bases, leaving 2 bases of the junction unmatched. This CDR3 has 14 residues. CDR1 and CDR2 (germline): SGDLS, YYNGEE. CDR3 nucleotide sequence: TGTGCCAGCAGCGACGGACAGGGCAATCAGCCCCAGCATTTT. It specifies CASSDGQGNQPQHF.

This clone appeared a single time. At one boundary the junction diverges from the germline segment, which might be a read error. The genes are TRBV5-5 and TRBJ2-5, with 8 bases matching TRBD1. The CDR3 spans 16 residues. Germline V gene data show CDR1 as SGHKS and CDR2 as YYEKEE (reference sequence). The CDR3 reads CASRLGGQGGQETQYF. CDR3 sequence (DNA): TGTGCCAGCAGGTTGGGTGGACAGGGAGGCCAAGAGACCCAGTACTTC.

The chain recombines TRBV5-1 with TRBJ2-7, with no clear D. Germline CDR1 reads SGHRS; CDR2 reads YFSETQ. V was shortened by 1 base and J by 2 bases, with 4 bases between the two germline ends. This CDR3 comprises 12 residues. CDR3 in DNA: TGCGCCAGCAGCTTGTACACCTACGAGCAGTACTTC. Amino acid sequence: CASSLYTYEQYF.

The rearrangement links TRBV5-4 to TRBJ2-7, with TRBD2 matching over 11 bases. CDR1 and CDR2 (germline): SGHNT, YYREEE (reference sequence). V lost 2 bases and J lost 3; bases outside the gene matches: 1. The CDR3 loop spans 14 amino acids. CDR3 in amino acids: CASSFSGGVYEQYF. The DNA for the CDR3 is TGTGCCAGCAGCTTTAGCGGGGGGGTCTACGAGCAGTACTTC.

The V gene is TRBV10-3, the J gene TRBJ2-5, with 10 nucleotides matching TRBD2. CDR3 length equals 15 residues. CDR1 and CDR2 from the germline V gene are ENHRY and SYGVKD. Germline trimming cut 1 base from V and 2 bases from J; bases unmatched to any gene: 1. The CDR3 nucleotides read TGTGCCATCAGTGAGTGGACTAGCGGACAAGAGACCCAGTACTTC. This gives the protein CAISEWTSGQETQYF.

This sequence joins TRBV4-3 and TRBJ2-1, with no clear D. Germline-derived CDR1 and CDR2 are LGHNA and YSLEER. This CDR3 is built from 13 residues. Trimming pared 0 bases from V and 9 bases from J, leaving 9 bases between. This CDR3 reads CASSQERHLEQFF. DNA of the CDR3: TGCGCCAGCAGCCAAGAGCGGCACCTTGAGCAGTTCTTC.

The chain has TRBV2 and TRBJ1-3, with D possibly matching TRBD1 (5 bases). V was trimmed by 4 bases and J by 0 bases, leaving 19 bases between them. Germline V gene sequence: CDR1 SNHLY, CDR2 FYNNEI. The CDR3 has 18 amino acids. Here the CDR3 reads CASSVSETDSHSGNTIYF. CDR3 in DNA: TGTGCCAGCAGTGTATCCGAGACAGATAGTCACTCTGGAAACACCATATATTTT.

On this clone itself: Other DNA sequences in this sample translate to the same CDR3. The genes are TRBV6-5 and TRBJ2-7; D not certain. In germline, CDR1 is MNHEY, CDR2 SVGAGI. The V and J ends lost 2 bases and 2 bases respectively, with 10 bases between them. The CDR3 contains 14 residues. CDR3 region: CASSYGGEAYEQYF. The CDR3 DNA reads TGTGCCAGCAGTTACGGCGGAGAAGCCTACGAGCAGTACTTC.

The chain has TRBV28 and TRBJ1-5; possibly TRBD1 for D (5 bases). V was trimmed by 5 bases and J by 7 bases, leaving 18 bases between them. In germline, CDR1 is MDHEN, CDR2 SYDVKM. The CDR3 extends over 15 amino acids. CDR3: CASSPVRGVRQPQHF. As DNA, the CDR3 is TGTGCCAGCAGTCCAGTGAGAGGGGTCAGGCAGCCCCAGCATTTT.